What follows describes a single TCR beta chain. What it recognizes is unknown. Method: immunoSEQ multiplex PCR; TCRdb's copy keeps in-frame clones and lacks some. The table includes more than 2 million clones, 85% to 95% detected once. This sample was taken from a study of shared clonotypes between healthy human individuals. Study-wide results and limits: Investigators expected sequencing depth to affect clonotype sharing among donors.

CDR1 is SGHRS and CDR2 is YFSETQ in the germline V gene. J was trimmed by 2 bases and V by 2 bases; bases with no gene match: 6. The CDR3 loop spans 16 amino acids. The V call is TRBV5-1, the J call TRBJ2-7; 11 bases agree with TRBD1. The sequence derives from a man in his late teens or twenties in good health. The sequenced sample consisted of naive CD4+ T cells sorted from blood. The subset denotes: CD45RA+ positively selected. The CDR3 loop reads CASSLRGQGATYEQYF. In DNA form, the CDR3 reads TGCGCCAGCAGCTTACGAGGACAGGGGGCGACCTACGAGCAGTACTTC.